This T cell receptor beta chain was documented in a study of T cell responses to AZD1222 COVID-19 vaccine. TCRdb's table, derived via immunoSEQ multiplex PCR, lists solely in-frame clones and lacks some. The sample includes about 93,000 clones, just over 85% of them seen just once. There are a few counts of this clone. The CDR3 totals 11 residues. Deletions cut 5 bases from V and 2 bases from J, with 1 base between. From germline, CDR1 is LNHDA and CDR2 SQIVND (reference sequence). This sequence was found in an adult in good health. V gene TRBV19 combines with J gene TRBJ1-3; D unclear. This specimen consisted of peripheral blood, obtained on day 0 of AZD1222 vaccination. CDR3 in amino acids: CASSPGNTIYF. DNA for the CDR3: TGTGCCAGTAGTCCTGGAAACACCATATATTTT. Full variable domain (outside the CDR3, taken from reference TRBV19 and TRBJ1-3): DGGITQSPKYLFRKEGQNVTLSCEQNLNHDAMYWYRQDPGQGLRLIYYSQIVNDFQKGDIAEGYSVSREKKESFPLTVTSAQKNPTAFYLCASSPGNTIYFGEGSWLTVV.